This T cell receptor beta chain was identified in a study of T cell responses to AZD1222 COVID-19 vaccine. Study overall: Second doses that came at about 4 or about 12 weeks were put together. Findings and limits, study-wide: Donors in the cohort were predominantly white British and more often female, and clonal diversity was possibly underestimated.

To note about this clone: Antigen specificity is unknown.

The length of the CDR3 is 17 residues. Germline V gene sequence: CDR1 WNHNN, CDR2 SYGVQD (reference sequence). J was trimmed by 0 bases and V by 3 bases; bases with no gene match: 4. The data were produced by immunoSEQ multiplex PCR, yet TCRdb's version contains in-frame clones alone and is incomplete. The data contain 150,000 to 200,000 clones, just under 90% of them seen just once; the ten biggest clones take up roughly 6%. The starting material was peripheral blood, obtained on day 0 of AZD1222 vaccination. This clonotype was obtained from an adult in good health. The chain is built from TRBV10-1 and TRBJ2-2; TRBD2 matches at 10 bases. The DNA of the CDR3 is TGCGCCAGCAGTGACCCTAGCGGGGGAGCGAACACCGGGGAGCTGTTTTTT. Encoded protein: CASSDPSGGANTGELFF.